This T cell receptor (beta chain) was sequenced in a study of blood T cell repertoires in COVID-19. Background on the study: In each case, the material was cDNA or gDNA derived from T cells, B-cell-depleted T cells, or PBMCs.

CDR3 length: 12 residues. Germline V gene lookup returns CDR1 MDHEN and CDR2 SYDVKM. The ends were cut back, 2 bases at V and 8 bases at J, with 9 bases in the middle. Participants were aged about 18 to 95 years, lived in roughly 23 US areas, and enrolled virtually. The recovered donors of Cohort 3 showed two negative PCRs, clearance, or symptom resolution. As originally analysed: Estimated nucleated cell counts came from reference gene primer amplification. Using immunoSEQ multiplex PCR, the repertoire was profiled, and TCRdb retains in-frame clones only, with some absent. V and J calls and clone size are as listed in that table; D and trimming were resolved from the DNA. The sample holds some 490,000 clones; roughly nine tenths are singletons and the top ten take more than 7.5%.

The receptor was derived from a woman in her fifties or sixties who had recovered from COVID-19. The chain recombines TRBV28 with TRBJ1-2, with D unclear. Sequencing was performed on PBMCs or T cells enriched from blood (not recorded which). The CDR3 coding sequence is TGTGCCAGCAGTTTAGAAGTCAGGGGCTACACCTTC. Translating it yields CASSLEVRGYTF.